The source of this T cell receptor (beta chain) is a study of vaccination and CD4 T cells after COVID-19. In the study overall: Spike peptides, overlapping and drawn from SARS-CoV-2, HCoV-NL63, HCoV-OC43 and HCoV-229E, were used to stimulate cells.

Of note for this clonotype: Its antigen is not identified.

The CDR3 is made up of 11 amino acids. With 3 bases removed from V and 0 bases from J, the gap between germline ends came to 3 bases. The V gene's germline CDR1 is DFQATT and CDR2 SNEGSKA (reference sequence). Treatment specified: approximately nine-day PBMC culture with coronavirus spike peptide pools or control peptides (ViraFEST assay). Oncomine TCR Beta short-read sequencing was applied to DNA from cultured CD4+ T cells. Using its own MiXCR run on the PCR reads, TCRdb lists one record per CDR3 protein. The table records 15,000 to 20,000 distinct CDR3 sequences, around 60% of them present only once. Notes on the study in general: Median SARS-CoV-2-reactive clonotype numbers went from roughly 19 to 38; this increase was not significant.

The receptor's source is a human donor who had recovered from COVID-19. The J gene is TRBJ2-7, the V gene TRBV20-1; D gene uncertain. Material: CD4+ T cells from blood, cultured in vitro. CDR3: CSASHSYEQYF. CDR3 in DNA: TGCAGTGCTAGCCACTCCTACGAGCAGTACTTC.